This T cell receptor beta chain was captured in a study of T cell changes during pregnancy in multiple sclerosis. Unmatched junction bases numbered 5, after V lost 3 bases and J lost 3 bases. Germline CDR1 KGHSH, CDR2 LQKENI. The CDR3 is 15 residues long. Profiled with immunoSEQ multiplex PCR; TCRdb holds only in-frame clones, not every one. The sample records under 35,000 clones, 89% being singletons. V and J are TRBV18 and TRBJ2-7; 10 bases fit TRBD1. This TCR was recovered from a female donor with multiple sclerosis, enrolled in a pregnancy study. The specimen was CD8+ T cells from peripheral blood mononuclear cells, collected in the second trimester of pregnancy. CDR3 DNA: TGTGCCAGCTCACCTGCAGGGACAGGGGACTACGAGCAGTACTTC. Its translation is CASSPAGTGDYEQYF.